The T cell receptor (beta chain) described here comes from a study of CD8 T cells in ankylosing spondylitis (dated by TCRdb to 2017 to 2019). With respect to the entire study: The study profiled T cell receptor beta repertoires in healthy donors and ankylosing spondylitis patients to find disease-linked TCR variants. The whole study cohort included over a hundred healthy donors and over 20 ankylosing spondylitis patients. Peripheral blood was sampled, and synovial fluid was also collected from ankylosing spondylitis patients. Points the paper makes about the study in general: In peripheral blood, the disease-linked clones were found at relatively low frequencies and had a CD8+ phenotype. Some motif variants were previously reported in synovial fluid and blood of reactive arthritis patients, suggesting common disease-initiation mechanisms. Significant enrichment of the disease-linked clones was reported in matched synovial fluid samples from ankylosing spondylitis patients. A TCR beta motif made up of fewer than 10 highly homologous amino acid variants appeared to be characteristic of blood from ankylosing spondylitis patients.

TCRdb names Illumina HiSeq 2500 as the instrument used. TCR beta libraries were prepared by quantitative 5'-RACE with molecular barcodes. As for how the authors treated the data: To identify disease-linked TCR variants, a new computational method was used, one built on a probabilistic model of VDJ rearrangement. TCRdb passed the public sequencing reads through fastp at Q25 and MiXCR, retaining productive beta sequences. Each record represents a unique CDR3 protein, reported with the most common genes and DNA among its rows. TCRdb's processing, not the authors' own work, is the source of the V and J calls. Across this sample there are about 540,000 distinct CDR3 sequences, with roughly 12% seen only once. About 6.5% of the sample comes from the top ten. From the cysteine up to the phenylalanine, the CDR3 has a length of 15 residues. This entry keeps only the CDR3 DNA: 45 bases, framed from base 1. Trimming takes 5 bases off V and 2 bases off J; junction bases not matched to a gene: 2.

There are many counts of this clonotype. This clone's antigen is unknown. The sample holds no much larger clone one base away, and base qualities are not on file. The chain is made from TRBV12-3 or TRBV12-4 and TRBJ1-5; 11 bases in the middle match TRBD1. This clonotype was obtained from a male donor with ankylosing spondylitis. The sample was blood, either unsorted or a sorted T cell fraction (not recorded which). The DNA is as follows: TGTGCCAGCAGTGGACAGGGGGCGGGCAATCAGCCCCAGCATTTT. Its coded protein is CASSGQGAGNQPQHF.